Listed below are T cell receptor beta chains from one sample, sequenced in a study of T cells after posttransplantation cyclophosphamide. Using immunoSEQ multiplex PCR, the repertoire was profiled, and TCRdb retains in-frame clones only, with some absent. Among about 7,300 clones, more than 85% were seen once, and the ten largest hold 3.5% to 4%. The sample taken for sequencing was CD4+ T cells sorted from blood. Every receptor here comes from a woman between 50 and 59 years old in good health and a related stem cell transplant donor. Each CDR3 is given with its conserved first and last residue. Clone size is stated in some rows and not others, as once, few, many or a class when expanded.

clone_size	v_call	cdr3_aa
.	TRBV7-2	CASSSMTGANEKLFF
.	TRBV7-3	CASSPDTNTEAFF
.	TRBV11-2	CASSPDGHRTSGGVDTQYF
.	TRBV12-5	CASGTGTSGHNEQFF
.	TRBV5-6	CASSLQNSPLHF
once	TRBV11-3	CASSLGGAGELFF
.	TRBV19	CASSIEGGAGQSPLHF
once	TRBV19	CASSIGQEHVRSEKLFF
.	TRBV2	CASSTGQLNSPLHF
.	TRBV30	CAAAGTSGSTGELFF
.	TRBV5-1	CASSIRTGDNSPLHF
few	TRBV5-4	CATGLAGYYEQYF
.	TRBV7-9	CASILSLGAGTGELFF
once	TRBV18	CASSPGGQGYEQYF
.	TRBV6-5	CASSSLTGGIYEQFF
.	TRBV7-8	CASSLRTSGEGETQYF
.	TRBV5-1	CASSLPTGANEQFF
.	TRBV6-5	CASSPVGYEQYF
.	TRBV19	CASSGRTGGAEAQYF
.	TRBV19	CATRGPTYEQYF
.	TRBV5-6	CASSTDVEQYF
.	TRBV27	CASSFNTGFLSEAFF
.	TRBV15	CATSRDPSNQPQHF
once	TRBV6-6	CASSYRSGRASEQFF
.	TRBV19	CASRRQVNQPQHF
.	TRBV28	CASSLPYTSGLDTQYF
.	TRBV6-5	CASSARTGETQYF
.	TRBV5-1	CASSFGTEGETQYF
once	TRBV10-3	CAITAGERSVREQYF
.	TRBV28	CASRGAGGNQKLFF
.	TRBV28	CASSLSETRAYNEQFF
.	TRBV6-1	CASRLSGIHHYEQYF
.	TRBV6-6	CASRKQGTQRNEQFF
few	TRBV6-1	CASRLDRDTGELFF
.	TRBV29-1	CSGGTGNTIYF
once	TRBV5-4	CASSSRGAGGYYEQYF
.	TRBV5-1	CASSLDGGAGNIQYF
.	TRBV23-1	CASSPPGTGVSRAGNTIYF
.	TRBV5-4	CASSPAGTRSTDTQYF
.	TRBV12-5	CASGPIGTEAFF
.	TRBV10-3	CAISDTGSTDTQYF
.	TRBV2	CARHITTGVAEAFF
.	TRBV7-2	CASSLRLIGGRATDTQYF